The rows below give T cell receptor beta chains drawn from one sample of a study of blood T cell repertoires in COVID-19. Libraries were prepared by immunoSEQ multiplex PCR; TCRdb keeps only in-frame clonotypes and omits some of them. Of about 49,000 clones in the sample, about 88% were seen once. Sequences were obtained from peripheral blood. The receptors were sampled from a middle-aged man with active COVID-19. Both conserved end residues are part of each CDR3. A D gene is named only where the DNA matches it firmly. A row's size may be missing; if present it is once, few, many or a size class.

size: NA
V: TRBV6-4
J: TRBJ1-6
D: NA
CDR3: CASSFTGISPLHF
DNA: TGTGCCAGCAGTTTCACAGGGATTTCACCCCTCCACTTT

size: NA
V: TRBV19
J: TRBJ1-2
D: NA
CDR3: CASSIRGKNYGYTF
DNA: TGTGCCAGTAGTATAAGAGGGAAGAACTATGGCTACACCTTC

size: NA
V: TRBV3-1/TRBV3-2
J: TRBJ2-5
D: TRBD1
CDR3: CASSFDRGRGETQYF
DNA: TGTGCCAGCAGCTTCGACAGGGGCCGAGGGGAGACCCAGTACTTC

size: NA
V: TRBV10-2
J: TRBJ1-2
D: NA
CDR3: CASSESPGKNGYTF
DNA: TGCGCCAGCAGTGAGTCTCCAGGGAAGAATGGCTACACCTTC

size: NA
V: TRBV19
J: TRBJ1-5
D: NA
CDR3: CASSMDSYYSNQLQHF
DNA: TGTGCCAGTAGTATGGACAGTTACTATAGCAATCAGCTCCAGCATTTT

size: NA
V: TRBV10-3
J: TRBJ1-6
D: NA
CDR3: CAISEAGTNNSPLHF
DNA: TGTGCCATCAGTGAGGCAGGAACCAATAATTCACCCCTCCACTTT

size: NA
V: TRBV30
J: TRBJ2-1
D: NA
CDR3: CAWNRLVYDEQFF
DNA: TGTGCCTGGAACCGGTTGGTGTATGATGAGCAGTTCTTC

size: NA
V: TRBV10-2
J: TRBJ2-2
D: NA
CDR3: CASSEAAGHPDTGELFF
DNA: TGCGCCAGCAGTGAGGCGGCGGGGCACCCGGACACCGGGGAGCTGTTTTTT

size: once
V: TRBV4-2
J: TRBJ2-3
D: TRBD2
CDR3: CASSQSTSGFFTDTQYF
DNA: TGTGCCAGCAGCCAATCTACTAGCGGGTTTTTCACAGATACGCAGTATTTT

size: NA
V: TRBV7-9
J: TRBJ2-7
D: NA
CDR3: CASSSFDKSYEQYF
DNA: TGTGCCAGCAGCTCGTTCGACAAATCCTACGAGCAGTACTTC

size: NA
V: TRBV30
J: TRBJ1-2
D: NA
CDR3: CAWIRDYGYTF
DNA: TGTGCCTGGATACGGGACTATGGCTACACCTTC

size: NA
V: TRBV3-1/TRBV3-2
J: TRBJ1-1
D: NA
CDR3: CASVFSAGTEAFF
DNA: TGTGCCAGCGTTTTTTCTGCGGGCACTGAAGCTTTCTTT

size: NA
V: TRBV5-1
J: TRBJ2-1
D: NA
CDR3: CASSLSGHYNEQFF
DNA: TGCGCCAGCAGCTTGAGCGGGCATTACAATGAGCAGTTCTTC

size: NA
V: TRBV6-5
J: TRBJ1-5
D: NA
CDR3: CASRSGALGNQPQHF
DNA: TGTGCCAGCAGGTCAGGGGCACTGGGCAATCAGCCCCAGCATTTT

size: NA
V: TRBV12-3/TRBV12-4
J: TRBJ2-5
D: TRBD2
CDR3: CASSFTSAETQYF
DNA: TGTGCCAGCAGCTTTACTAGCGCGGAGACCCAGTACTTC

size: NA
V: TRBV28
J: TRBJ2-1
D: NA
CDR3: CASSLRGNEQFF
DNA: TGTGCCAGCAGTTTAAGAGGTAATGAGCAGTTCTTC

size: few
V: TRBV27
J: TRBJ2-7
D: TRBD2
CDR3: CASSSLAGGYEQYF
DNA: TGTGCCAGCAGTTCACTAGCGGGAGGCTACGAGCAGTACTTC

size: few
V: TRBV5-4
J: TRBJ2-5
D: TRBD2
CDR3: CASSLGQGLASGTQYF
DNA: TGTGCCAGCAGCTTGGGGCAGGGACTAGCGTCAGGGACCCAGTACTTC

size: NA
V: TRBV28
J: TRBJ2-1
D: NA
CDR3: CASSPNRAGAYNEQFF
DNA: TGTGCCAGCAGTCCGAACAGGGCTGGGGCCTACAATGAGCAGTTCTTC

size: NA
V: TRBV4-1
J: TRBJ2-5
D: NA
CDR3: CASSQVKGGETQYF
DNA: TGCGCCAGCAGCCAAGTGAAAGGCGGCGAGACCCAGTACTTC

size: once
V: TRBV28
J: TRBJ2-5
D: TRBD2
CDR3: CASSPEIGTSFTETQYF
DNA: TGTGCCAGCAGTCCTGAAATCGGGACTAGCTTTACAGAGACCCAGTACTTC

size: NA
V: TRBV20-1
J: TRBJ2-7
D: NA
CDR3: CSARVRDEQYF
DNA: TGCAGTGCTAGAGTTCGGGACGAGCAGTACTTC

size: NA
V: TRBV7-6
J: TRBJ1-1
D: NA
CDR3: CASSLVDRTNTEAFF
DNA: TGTGCCAGCAGCTTAGTAGACAGGACAAACACTGAAGCTTTCTTT

size: NA
V: TRBV19
J: TRBJ2-1
D: NA
CDR3: CASSSPGLPGNEQFF
DNA: TGTGCCAGTAGTAGTCCGGGACTGCCTGGCAATGAGCAGTTCTTC

size: NA
V: TRBV6-1
J: TRBJ1-1
D: NA
CDR3: CASSEWAGAFF
DNA: TGTGCCAGCAGTGAATGGGCTGGAGCTTTCTTT

size: NA
V: TRBV2
J: TRBJ1-4
D: NA
CDR3: CASTIGRGTDEKLFF
DNA: TGTGCCAGCACCATCGGGCGGGGGACCGATGAAAAACTGTTTTTT

size: NA
V: TRBV5-1
J: TRBJ2-5
D: TRBD2
CDR3: CASRYRAGEETQYF
DNA: TGCGCCAGCCGCTATCGCGCGGGAGAAGAGACCCAGTACTTC

size: NA
V: TRBV30
J: TRBJ2-1
D: NA
CDR3: CAWSDMAVRGYNEQFF
DNA: TGTGCCTGGAGTGATATGGCGGTTCGGGGGTACAATGAGCAGTTCTTC

size: NA
V: TRBV6-6
J: TRBJ1-5
D: TRBD1
CDR3: CASSPPRQGAASQPQHF
DNA: TGTGCCAGCAGTCCGCCCCGACAGGGGGCAGCGAGTCAGCCCCAGCATTTT

size: NA
V: TRBV7-3
J: TRBJ1-1
D: TRBD1
CDR3: CASSLTGGTANTEAFF
DNA: TGTGCCAGCAGCTTAACGGGTGGGACAGCTAACACTGAAGCTTTCTTT

size: NA
V: TRBV29-1
J: TRBJ2-5
D: TRBD2
CDR3: CSVERGELAGGMEAQYF
DNA: TGCAGCGTTGAACGTGGGGAACTAGCGGGAGGGATGGAGGCCCAGTACTTC

size: once
V: TRBV5-1
J: TRBJ2-7
D: NA
CDR3: CASSRTPQGGSTEQYF
DNA: TGCGCCAGCAGCAGGACCCCACAGGGTGGGTCTACCGAGCAGTACTTC

size: NA
V: TRBV7-8
J: TRBJ1-2
D: NA
CDR3: CASSLVGGGNNYGYTF
DNA: TGTGCCAGCAGCTTAGTTGGCGGAGGAAATAACTATGGCTACACCTTC

size: medium-sized
V: TRBV6-5
J: TRBJ2-1
D: TRBD2
CDR3: CASTQTSEAYNEQFF
DNA: TGTGCCAGCACTCAGACTAGCGAGGCCTACAATGAGCAGTTCTTC

size: NA
V: TRBV2
J: TRBJ2-1
D: NA
CDR3: CASSEVTIEYNEQFF
DNA: TGTGCCAGCAGTGAAGTGACTATCGAGTACAATGAGCAGTTCTTC

size: NA
V: TRBV6-5
J: TRBJ2-7
D: TRBD1
CDR3: CASSRTGGGEQYF
DNA: TGTGCCAGCAGCCGGACAGGGGGGGGCGAGCAGTACTTC

size: NA
V: TRBV5-1
J: TRBJ2-1
D: TRBD2
CDR3: CASSLAKGLAGGRSYNEQFF
DNA: TGCGCCAGCAGCTTGGCCAAGGGACTAGCGGGAGGACGCTCCTACAATGAGCAGTTCTTC

size: NA
V: TRBV28
J: TRBJ1-5
D: NA
CDR3: CASSLRESQPQHF
DNA: TGTGCCAGCAGTTTAAGGGAGTCCCAGCCCCAGCATTTT

size: once
V: TRBV29-1
J: TRBJ2-1
D: TRBD2
CDR3: CSVGTSGRGEQFF
DNA: TGCAGCGTTGGGACTAGCGGGCGAGGTGAGCAGTTCTTC

size: NA
V: TRBV6-6
J: TRBJ2-3
D: TRBD2
CDR3: CASSFSGSGTDTQYF
DNA: TGTGCCAGCAGCTTTAGCGGGAGTGGGACAGATACGCAGTATTTT

size: NA
V: TRBV28
J: TRBJ2-5
D: TRBD2
CDR3: CASSRRTSGQETQYF
DNA: TGTGCCAGCAGTCGCCGGACTAGCGGCCAAGAGACCCAGTACTTC

size: NA
V: TRBV5-6
J: TRBJ1-1
D: NA
CDR3: CASSSYRGMNTEAFF
DNA: TGTGCCAGCAGCTCCTATAGGGGAATGAACACTGAAGCTTTCTTT

size: NA
V: TRBV27
J: TRBJ1-3
D: NA
CDR3: CASSLTGPGNTIYF
DNA: TGTGCCAGCAGTTTAACAGGGCCGGGAAACACCATATATTTT

size: NA
V: TRBV3-1/TRBV3-2
J: TRBJ2-3
D: NA
CDR3: CASSRGQTDTQYF
DNA: TGTGCCAGCAGCCGCGGGCAGACAGATACGCAGTATTTT

size: NA
V: TRBV27
J: TRBJ2-3
D: NA
CDR3: CASSLGRNPAGDTQYF
DNA: TGTGCCAGCAGTTTAGGCAGGAACCCCGCAGGGGATACGCAGTATTTT

size: NA
V: TRBV10-3
J: TRBJ2-7
D: NA
CDR3: CAISGGDSYEQYF
DNA: TGTGCCATCTCCGGGGGTGACTCCTACGAGCAGTACTTC

size: NA
V: TRBV18
J: TRBJ2-3
D: NA
CDR3: CASSLLDVFTDTQYF
DNA: TGTGCCAGCTCCCTACTAGACGTCTTCACAGATACGCAGTATTTT

size: NA
V: TRBV5-1
J: TRBJ2-7
D: NA
CDR3: CASSLGPGDYEQYF
DNA: TGCGCCAGCAGCTTGGGTCCGGGAGACTACGAGCAGTACTTC

size: NA
V: TRBV5-5
J: TRBJ2-2
D: NA
CDR3: CASSMDSRNTGELFF
DNA: TGTGCCAGCAGTATGGACAGCAGAAACACCGGGGAGCTGTTTTTT

size: NA
V: TRBV7-3
J: TRBJ2-2
D: TRBD2
CDR3: CASSLGAGVTGELFF
DNA: TGTGCCAGCAGCCTTGGAGCGGGAGTCACCGGGGAGCTGTTTTTT

size: NA
V: TRBV6-1
J: TRBJ2-7
D: TRBD2
CDR3: CASSERRGAGGYEQYF
DNA: TGTGCCAGCAGTGAACGGAGGGGAGCGGGAGGGTACGAGCAGTACTTC